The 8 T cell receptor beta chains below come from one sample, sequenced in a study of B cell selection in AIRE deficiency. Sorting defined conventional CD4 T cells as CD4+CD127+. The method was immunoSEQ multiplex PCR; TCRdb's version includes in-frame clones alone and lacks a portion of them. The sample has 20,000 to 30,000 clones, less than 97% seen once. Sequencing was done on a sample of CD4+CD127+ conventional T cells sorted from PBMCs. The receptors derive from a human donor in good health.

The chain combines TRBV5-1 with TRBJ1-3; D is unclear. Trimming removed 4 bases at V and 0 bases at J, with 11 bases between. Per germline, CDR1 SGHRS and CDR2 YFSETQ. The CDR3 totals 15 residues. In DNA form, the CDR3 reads TGCGCCAGCAGCCTGGCGCCGGGCTCTGGAAACACCATATATTTT. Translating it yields CASSLAPGSGNTIYF.

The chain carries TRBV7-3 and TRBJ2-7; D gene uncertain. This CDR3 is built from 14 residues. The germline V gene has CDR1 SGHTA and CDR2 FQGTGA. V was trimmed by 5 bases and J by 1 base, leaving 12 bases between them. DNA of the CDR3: TGTGCCAGCAGCCCCGCAGCCGCATCCTACGAGCAGTACTTC. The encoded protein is CASSPAAASYEQYF. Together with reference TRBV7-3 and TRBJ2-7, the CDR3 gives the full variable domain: GAGVSQTPSNKVTEKGKYVELRCDPISGHTALYWYRQSLGQGPEFLIYFQGTGAADDSGLPNDRFFAVRPEGSVSTLKIQRTERGDSAVYLCASSPAAASYEQYFGPGTRLTVT.

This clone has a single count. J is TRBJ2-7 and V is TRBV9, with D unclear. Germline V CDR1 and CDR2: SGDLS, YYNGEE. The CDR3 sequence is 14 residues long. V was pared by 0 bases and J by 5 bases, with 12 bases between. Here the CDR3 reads CASSVGSGSHEQYF. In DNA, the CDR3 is TGTGCCAGCAGCGTAGGGTCAGGATCCCACGAGCAGTACTTC.

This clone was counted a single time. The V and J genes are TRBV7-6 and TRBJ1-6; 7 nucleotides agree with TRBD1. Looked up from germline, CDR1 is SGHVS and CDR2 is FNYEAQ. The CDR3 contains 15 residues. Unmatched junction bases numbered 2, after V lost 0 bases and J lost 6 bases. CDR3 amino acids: CASSLAGQTNSPLHF. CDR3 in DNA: TGTGCCAGCAGCTTAGCGGGACAGACTAATTCACCCCTCCACTTT.

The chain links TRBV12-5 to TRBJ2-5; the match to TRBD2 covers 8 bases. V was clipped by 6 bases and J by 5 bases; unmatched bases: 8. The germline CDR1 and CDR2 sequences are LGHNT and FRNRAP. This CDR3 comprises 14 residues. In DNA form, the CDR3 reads TGTGCTAGTGGGACCGCGGGAGGCTCGGAGACCCAGTACTTC. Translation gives CASGTAGGSETQYF. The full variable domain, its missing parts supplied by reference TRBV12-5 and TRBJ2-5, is DARVTQTPRHKVTEMGQEVTMRCQPILGHNTVFWYRQTMMQGLELLAYFRNRAPLDDSGMPKDRFSAEMPDATLATLKIQPSEPRDSAVYFCASGTAGGSETQYFGPGTRLLVL.

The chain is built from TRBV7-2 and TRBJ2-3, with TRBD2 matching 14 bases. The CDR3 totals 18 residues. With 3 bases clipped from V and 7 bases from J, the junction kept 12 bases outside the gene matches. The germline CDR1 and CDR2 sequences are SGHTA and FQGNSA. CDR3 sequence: CASSLYRLAGGRGNTQYF. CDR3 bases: TGTGCCAGCAGCTTGTACCGACTAGCGGGAGGGAGGGGGAATACGCAGTATTTT. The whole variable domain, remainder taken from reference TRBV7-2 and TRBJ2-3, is GAGVSQSPSNKVTEKGKDVELRCDPISGHTALYWYRQSLGQGLEFLIYFQGNSAPDKSGLPSDRFSAERTGGSVSTLTIQRTQQEDSAVYLCASSLYRLAGGRGNTQYFGPGTRLTVL.

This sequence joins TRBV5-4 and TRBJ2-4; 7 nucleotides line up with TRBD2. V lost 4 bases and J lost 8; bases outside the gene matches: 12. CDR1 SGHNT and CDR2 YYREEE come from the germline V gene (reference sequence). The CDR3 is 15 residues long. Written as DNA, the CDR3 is TGTGCCAGCAGCGCTAAAGGCGGGAGTGGGGACATTCAGTACTTC. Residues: CASSAKGGSGDIQYF. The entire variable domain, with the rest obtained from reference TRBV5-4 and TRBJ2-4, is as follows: ETGVTQSPTHLIKTRGQQVTLRCSSQSGHNTVSWYQQALGQGPQFIFQYYREEENGRGNFPPRFSGLQFPNYSSELNVNALELDDSALYLCASSAKGGSGDIQYFGAGTRLSVL.

For the CDR3, the DNA is TGTGCCAGCAGCGTCTTGGGTGTGAACACTGAAGCTTTCTTT. Amino acid sequence: CASSVLGVNTEAFF. The genes are TRBV9 and TRBJ1-1; D is ambiguous. The CDR3 length is 14 residues. Looked up from germline, CDR1 is SGDLS and CDR2 is YYNGEE. Trimming removed 2 bases from V and 0 bases from J, with 8 bases in between.